A single sample is the source of the 9 T cell receptor beta chains below, sequenced in a study of spatial heterogeneity in lung cancer (dated by TCRdb to the late 2010s). The sample's time point label, decoded: sample taken at primary tumor resection. Without any cell sorting, TCR sequencing was performed on whole RNA extracted either from tumor and nontumor lung tissue or from cryopreserved PBMC samples. The library was made by 5' RACE. TCRdb lists the instrument as NextSeq 500. In TCRdb, the public reads were trimmed at Q25 with fastp and aligned with MiXCR, with productive beta chains retained. Duplicate CDR3 protein sequences are folded into a single record with the most common DNA and genes. This sample lists around 7,200 distinct CDR3 sequences; 5.4% were detected once. About 9% of the sample lies in the top ten. Sequences were derived from normal lung tissue next to the tumor, sampled at surgery. Source of these receptors: a female donor with early-stage non-small cell lung cancer.

This clonotype was seen at least ten times. The chain combines TRBV5-6 with TRBJ2-3, with a possible D match to TRBD1 (6 bases). The CDR3 runs to 13 residues. Trimming removed 0 bases from V and 4 bases from J, with 6 bases in between. Looked up from germline, CDR1 is SGHDT and CDR2 is YYEEEE. The CDR3 bases are TGTGCCAGCAGCTTGGAGGGGGCAGATACGCAGTATTTT. Translation: CASSLEGADTQYF.

This clonotype has ten or more counts. This chain links TRBV6-2 or TRBV6-3 with TRBJ1-5; TRBD1 might be the D (5 bases). CDR1 and CDR2 from the germline V gene are MNHEY and SVGEGT. The CDR3 is made up of 14 amino acids. Trimming removed 8 bases from V and 5 bases from J, with 16 bases in between. The CDR3 DNA sequence: TGTGCCAGCTCTCCCTTCGGGGGTTATCAGCCCCAGCATTTT. Amino acids: CASSPFGGYQPQHF.

Within the sample, this clonotype is medium-sized. The chain combines TRBV29-1 with TRBJ2-3, with D possibly TRBD2 on 5 matching bases. CDR3 length: 16 amino acids. The V gene's germline CDR1 is SQVTM and CDR2 ANQGSEA. Trimming left V 3 bases short and J 11 bases short, with 27 bases between. The CDR3, as DNA: TGCAGCGTTGAGATACCGCTCTCGGGATATTGGGTGGAGCAGTATTTT. Its translation is CSVEIPLSGYWVEQYF.

This clonotype was picked up many times. This chain uses TRBV11-2 with TRBJ1-1, with D unresolved. Trimming removed 8 bases from V and 4 bases from J, with 14 bases in between. Germline V lookup: CDR1 SGHAT, CDR2 FQNNGV. The CDR3 is 13 amino acids. The CDR3 sequence: CASSLGVPTEAFF. In DNA, the CDR3 is TGTGCCAGCTCCCTCGGGGTACCCACTGAAGCTTTCTTT.

This clonotype appeared many times. CDR3 protein: CSARLAGGPGELFF. As DNA, the CDR3 is TGCAGTGCTAGACTAGCGGGAGGCCCCGGGGAGCTGTTTTTT. This chain connects TRBV20-1 to TRBJ2-2; 11 bases align to TRBD2. This CDR3 has 14 amino acids. V gave up 2 bases and J gave up 6 bases; unmatched junction bases: 2. Germline V gene data show CDR1 as DFQATT and CDR2 as SNEGSKA (reference sequence).

This clonotype appeared many times. The chain is built from TRBV20-1 and TRBJ2-2; TRBD1 aligns across 7 bases. This CDR3 has 14 amino acids. Germline lookup yields CDR1 DFQATT and CDR2 SNEGSKA (reference sequence). V was clipped by 5 bases and J by 7 bases; unmatched bases: 10. The CDR3 loop is CSAGRQDRDGELFF. The DNA of the CDR3 is TGCAGTGCTGGAAGGCAAGACAGGGACGGGGAGCTGTTTTTT.

This chain connects TRBV29-1 to TRBJ2-7; 8 bases fit TRBD1. V trimming: 8 bases; J trimming: 2 bases; junction bases outside the gene matches: 17. Per the germline V gene, CDR1 is SQVTM and CDR2 is ANQGSEA. The CDR3 spans 16 residues. Here the CDR3 DNA reads TGCAGCCCTCTAGGGGAGGACCGGGACAGGCCCTACGAGCAGTACTTC. Translated, it gives CSPLGEDRDRPYEQYF.

This clonotype was seen many times. This sequence joins TRBV19 and TRBJ2-1; 11 bases are a match to TRBD2. Trimming took 1 base from V and 1 from J; bases not matched to a gene: 6. Germline lookup yields CDR1 LNHDA and CDR2 SQIVND (reference sequence). This CDR3 comprises 18 residues. CDR3 amino acids: CASSIVGTSGLSYNEQFF. Here the CDR3 DNA reads TGTGCCAGTAGTATAGTGGGGACTAGCGGACTTTCCTACAATGAGCAGTTCTTC.

This clonotype came up many times. This chain joins TRBV24-1 and TRBJ2-1, with D perhaps TRBD1 or TRBD2 (6 bases each). The CDR3 is 13 residues long. V was shortened by 4 bases and J by 10 bases, with 13 bases between the two germline ends. The germline V gene has CDR1 KGHDR and CDR2 SFDVKD. As DNA, the CDR3 is TGTGCCACCAGTGAACTACAGGGAGGAGAGCAGTTCTTC. Amino acid sequence: CATSELQGGEQFF.